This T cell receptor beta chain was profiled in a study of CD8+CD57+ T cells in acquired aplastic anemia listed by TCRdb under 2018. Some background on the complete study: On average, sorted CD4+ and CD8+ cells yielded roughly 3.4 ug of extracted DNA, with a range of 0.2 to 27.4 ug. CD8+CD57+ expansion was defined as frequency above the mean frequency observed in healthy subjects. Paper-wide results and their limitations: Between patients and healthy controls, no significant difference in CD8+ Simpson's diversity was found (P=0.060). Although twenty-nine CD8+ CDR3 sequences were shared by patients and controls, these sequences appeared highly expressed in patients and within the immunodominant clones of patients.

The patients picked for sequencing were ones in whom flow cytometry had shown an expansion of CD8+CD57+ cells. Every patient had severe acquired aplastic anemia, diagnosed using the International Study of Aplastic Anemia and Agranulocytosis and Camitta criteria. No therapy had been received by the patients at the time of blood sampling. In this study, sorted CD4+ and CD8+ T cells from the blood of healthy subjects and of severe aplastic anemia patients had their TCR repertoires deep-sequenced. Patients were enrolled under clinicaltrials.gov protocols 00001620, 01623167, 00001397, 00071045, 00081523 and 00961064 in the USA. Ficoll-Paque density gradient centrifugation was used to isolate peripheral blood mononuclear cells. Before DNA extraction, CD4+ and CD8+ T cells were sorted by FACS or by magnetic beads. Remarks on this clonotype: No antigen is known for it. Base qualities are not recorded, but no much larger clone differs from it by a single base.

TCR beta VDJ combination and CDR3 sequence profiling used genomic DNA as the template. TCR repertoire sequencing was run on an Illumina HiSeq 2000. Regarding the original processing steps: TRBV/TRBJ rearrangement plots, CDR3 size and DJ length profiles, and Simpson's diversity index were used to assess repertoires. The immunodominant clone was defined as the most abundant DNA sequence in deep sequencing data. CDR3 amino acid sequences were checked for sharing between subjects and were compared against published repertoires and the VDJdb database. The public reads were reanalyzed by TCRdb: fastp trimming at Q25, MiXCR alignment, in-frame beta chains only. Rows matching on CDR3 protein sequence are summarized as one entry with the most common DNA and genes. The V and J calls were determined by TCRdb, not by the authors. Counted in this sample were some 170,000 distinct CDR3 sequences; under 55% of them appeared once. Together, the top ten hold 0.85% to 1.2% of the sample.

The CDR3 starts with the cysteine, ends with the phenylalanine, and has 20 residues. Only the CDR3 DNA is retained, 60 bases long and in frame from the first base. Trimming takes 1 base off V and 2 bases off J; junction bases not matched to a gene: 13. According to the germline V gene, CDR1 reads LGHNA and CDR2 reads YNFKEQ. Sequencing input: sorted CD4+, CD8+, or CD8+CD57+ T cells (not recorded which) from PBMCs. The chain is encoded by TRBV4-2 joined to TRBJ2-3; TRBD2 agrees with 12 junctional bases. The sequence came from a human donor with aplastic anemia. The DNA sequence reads TGTGCCAGCAGCCAAGTAACTAGCGGGGGGCTTACTCGGCCCACAGATACGCAGTATTTT. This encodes CASSQVTSGGLTRPTDTQYF.